This entry is about one T cell receptor beta chain. Its target is not known. The data were taken from a study of T cells expressing NK-cell markers. Looking at the study overall: Obtained from sorted CD3+CD56+NKG2C+, CD3+CD56+NKG2C- and CD3+CD56-NKG2C+ T cells were the TCR beta repertoires.

What made the TCR beta cDNA was 5'RACE template switching with UMIs. TCRdb re-called the 5' RACE reads; every CDR3 protein appears as one record, without DNA. The sample totals hundreds of thousands of distinct CDR3 sequences; its top ten clones hold around 5.3%. The CDR3 is 14 amino acids. Germline lookup yields CDR1 DFQATT and CDR2 SNEGSKA (reference sequence). Study results and limitations: For several donors, these clonotypes were likewise the leading ones in the CD3+CD56-NKG2C+ fraction. Dominant NKG2C+ clonotypes were found to form roughly 1.0-7.0% of CD8+ T cells in six donors.

The clonotype comes from a man aged 18-70 years in good health. The genes are TRBV20-1 and TRBJ2-7; the D call from TCRdb, TRBD1, cannot be confirmed without DNA. The specimen was blood T cells: a sorted CD56 or NKG2C T cell subset, CD4+ or CD8+ T cells, or bulk PBMC T cells (not recorded which). CDR3 residues: CSAIRTGQSYEQYF.